The 30 T cell receptor beta chains below were found in one sample sequenced in a study of shared clonotypes between healthy human individuals. TCRdb's copy holds only in-frame clones and misses some; the assay was immunoSEQ multiplex PCR. The sample has about 1.1 million clones; around 78% are singletons. What was sequenced was memory CD4+ T cells from PBMCs. As to subset: CD45RA-negative fraction. The receptors were sampled from a man aged 18 to 29 in good health. Some clones in this sample may be carry-over from other donors' samples.

Remarks on this clone: This sample includes further DNA sequences coding for the same CDR3. The rearrangement links TRBV27 to TRBJ2-1; TRBD2 aligns across 10 bases. V lost 2 bases to trimming and J lost 4 bases; unmatched junction nucleotides: 5. This CDR3 is built from 16 residues. CDR1 and CDR2 from the germline V gene are MNHEY and SMNVEV (reference sequence). The CDR3 sequence: CASSLSPLAGYNEQFF. The CDR3 DNA reads TGTGCCAGCAGTTTAAGTCCACTAGCGGGGTACAATGAGCAGTTCTTC.

This clone was seen more than once but under ten times. The chain carries TRBV4-1 and TRBJ2-7, with D perhaps matching TRBD2 (6 bases). CDR3 length: 16 residues. Germline V lookup: CDR1 MGHRA, CDR2 YSYEKL. The V end was cut by 4 bases, the J end by 6 bases, with 22 bases between. In nucleotides, the CDR3 is TGCGCCAGCAGCCGGAAAGAGACCGGGCGGGGTGGCGAGCAGTACTTC. Its translation: CASSRKETGRGGEQYF.

The chain has TRBV11-3 and TRBJ2-4; 11 nucleotides line up with TRBD2. V was pared by 1 base and J by 7 bases, with 12 bases of the junction left unmatched. CDR1 is SGHNT, CDR2 YENEEA, per germline. The CDR3 spans 18 residues. CDR3 DNA sequence: TGTGCCAGCAGCTTAGCCCCGGCTAGCGGGAGGCAAGGGAACATTCAGTACTTC. Amino acid sequence: CASSLAPASGRQGNIQYF.

This clone was detected only once. V and J are TRBV2 and TRBJ2-3; TRBD1 or TRBD2 may be the D gene (5 bases each). Trimming removed 3 bases at V and 3 bases at J, with 7 bases between. Germline V gene data show CDR1 as SNHLY and CDR2 as FYNNEI. The CDR3 runs 13 residues. The chain's CDR3 is CASSDRETDTQYF. DNA for the CDR3: TGTGCCAGCAGTGACAGGGAGACAGATACGCAGTATTTT.

This clone has a single count. The chain recombines TRBV30 with TRBJ2-7, with D perhaps assigned TRBD1 or TRBD2 (5 bases each). Per germline, CDR1 GTSNPN and CDR2 SVGIG (reference sequence). The CDR3 has 13 residues. Trimming removed 0 bases at V and 6 bases at J, with 12 bases between. For the CDR3, the DNA is TGTGCCTGGAGTGTAGGGGCTAGCTGCGAGCAGTACTTC. Its translation is CAWSVGASCEQYF.

The chain recombines TRBV11-3 with TRBJ1-2, with unresolved D. V gave up 5 bases and J gave up 4 bases, with 8 bases separating them. Germline-derived CDR1 and CDR2 are SGHNT and YENEEA. CDR3 length equals 12 residues. CDR3 bases: TGTGCCAGCAGCGCGGGGATCTATGGCTACACCTTC. Its translation: CASSAGIYGYTF.

This chain joins TRBV27 and TRBJ1-1; no firm D call. CDR3 length: 15 residues. Per germline, CDR1 MNHEY and CDR2 SMNVEV (reference sequence). V lost 4 bases to trimming and J lost 0 bases, with 12 bases between them. CDR3 sequence reads: CASSSRLRMNTEAFF. CDR3 bases: TGTGCCAGCAGTTCCCGACTGAGAATGAACACTGAAGCTTTCTTT.

The J gene is TRBJ2-1, the V gene TRBV11-2; D may be TRBD1 (5 bases). The CDR3 covers 15 residues. V was trimmed by 1 base and J by 0 bases, leaving 7 bases between them. Germline loops: CDR1 SGHAT, CDR2 FQNNGV. The CDR3 region is CASSLGGNSYNEQFF. In DNA form, the CDR3 reads TGTGCCAGCAGCTTAGGGGGCAACTCCTACAATGAGCAGTTCTTC.

CDR3 nucleotides: TGTGCCAGTAAGACTAGCGGGAACACCGGGGAGCTGTTTTTT. Encoded protein: CASKTSGNTGELFF. The V and J genes are TRBV25-1 and TRBJ2-2; TRBD2 agrees at 9 bases. Germline lookup yields CDR1 MGHDK and CDR2 SYGVNS. Trimming cost V 9 bases and J 1 base; bases outside gene matches: 3. This CDR3 contains 14 residues.

The chain recombines TRBV18 with TRBJ1-2, with D hard to call. The CDR3 sequence is 11 residues long. Germline V gene sequence: CDR1 KGHSH, CDR2 LQKENI. V lost 3 bases to trimming and J lost 3 bases, with 2 bases between them. CDR3 residues: CASSPDYGYTF. CDR3 nucleotides: TGTGCCAGCTCACCCGACTATGGCTACACCTTC.

The CDR3 is CASSWDTGRGEKLFF. CDR3 nucleotide sequence: TGTGCCAGCAGCTGGGATACAGGGAGAGGGGAAAAACTGTTTTTT. This chain uses TRBV5-4 with TRBJ1-4; weak D call: TRBD1 (6 bases). There are 15 residues in the CDR3. CDR1 SGHNT and CDR2 YYREEE come from the germline V gene (reference sequence). Deletions cut 3 bases from V and 8 bases from J, with 17 bases between.

This clone has at least ten counts. The chain links TRBV10-2 to TRBJ2-5; the D is unclear. Trimming shortened V by 6 bases and J by 5 bases, and 13 bases separated the two germline ends. The CDR3 runs to 13 residues. CDR1 and CDR2 (germline): WSHSY, SAAADI. As DNA, the CDR3 is TGCGCCAGCAGCCCGGACCTGAGGGAGACCCAGTACTTC. It is translated as CASSPDLRETQYF.

The chain combines TRBV5-3 with TRBJ2-2; D ambiguous. TRBV5-3 is noted as an ORF with a role that remains uncertain. CDR3 size: 16 residues. Trimming shortened V by 4 bases and J by 0 bases, and 13 bases separated the two germline ends. The CDR3 protein is CARSPNDAPNTGELFF. CDR3 DNA sequence: TGTGCCAGAAGCCCCAACGACGCTCCGAACACCGGGGAGCTGTTTTTT.

The chain joins TRBV27 to TRBJ2-6, with 7 bases lining up with TRBD2. The V gene end was trimmed by 5 bases and the J gene end by 0 bases; junction bases not matched to a gene: 7. Per germline, CDR1 MNHEY and CDR2 SMNVEV (reference sequence). CDR3 length: 17 residues. CDR3 amino acids: CASSPRGRDSGANVLTF. CDR3 in DNA: TGTGCCAGCAGTCCCCGGGGGAGGGACTCTGGGGCCAACGTCCTGACTTTC.

The chain combines TRBV7-9 with TRBJ2-5; tentative D call: TRBD2 (5 bases). There are 13 residues in the CDR3. CDR1 is SEHNR, CDR2 FQNEAQ, per germline (reference sequence). The V and J ends lost 2 bases and 2 bases respectively, with 6 bases between them. The CDR3 coding sequence is TGTGCCAGCAGCTTATCGGGACAAGAGACCCAGTACTTC. It codes for CASSLSGQETQYF.

The chain uses TRBV9 and TRBJ2-2; D is ambiguous. The germline gives CDR1 SGDLS, CDR2 YYNGEE. The germline V and J ends were trimmed by 1 base and 0 bases, with 10 bases remaining between them. This CDR3 spans 16 amino acids. As DNA, the CDR3 is TGTGCCAGCAGCGTATCGAGTGGAGCGAACACCGGGGAGCTGTTTTTT. It is translated as CASSVSSGANTGELFF. Based on the CDR3 plus reference TRBV9 and TRBJ2-2, the full variable domain is DSGVTQTPKHLITATGQRVTLRCSPRSGDLSVYWYQQSLDQGLQFLIQYYNGEERAKGNILERFSAQQFPDLHSELNLSSLELGDSALYFCASSVSSGANTGELFFGEGSRLTVL.

This CDR3 reads CASSEALGSRGNTIYF. The CDR3 nucleotides are TGTGCCAGCAGTGAAGCGCTGGGATCTAGGGGAAACACCATATATTTT. The chain is built from TRBV2 and TRBJ1-3; D call uncertain. Deletions cut 0 bases from V and 4 bases from J, with 13 bases between. This CDR3 comprises 16 residues. CDR1 SNHLY and CDR2 FYNNEI come from the germline V gene.

This sequence joins TRBV5-1 and TRBJ2-2; D unresolved. The CDR3 loop spans 14 amino acids. Germline assignment: CDR1 SGHRS and CDR2 YFSETQ. The germline V and J ends were trimmed by 0 bases and 5 bases, with 8 bases remaining between them. For the CDR3, the DNA is TGCGCCAGCAGCTTGGCCTTCGGGACCGGGGAGCTGTTTTTT. Translating it yields CASSLAFGTGELFF.

This clone showed up many times. The chain has TRBV6-6 and TRBJ1-4, with D perhaps matching TRBD1 (5 bases). Germline V gene data show CDR1 as MNHNY and CDR2 as SVGAGI (reference sequence). The V end was cut by 0 bases, the J end by 8 bases, with 13 bases between. There are 15 residues in the CDR3. The CDR3, as DNA: TGTGCCAGCAGTTACTCGGAATTTGGGGGAGAAAAACTGTTTTTT. This translates into CASSYSEFGGEKLFF.

CDR3 sequence reads: CASNQRLLGQPQHF. The DNA of the CDR3 is TGCGCCAGCAACCAGAGACTTTTAGGGCAGCCCCAGCATTTT. This sequence joins TRBV10-1 and TRBJ1-5; D call uncertain. Trimming stripped 7 bases from V and 7 bases from J, with 17 bases between. CDR1 is WNHNN and CDR2 is SYGVQD in the germline V gene (reference sequence). This CDR3 has 14 residues.

This sequence joins TRBV7-2 and TRBJ2-7; 13 bases are shared with TRBD2. The CDR3 runs to 15 residues. Germline CDR1 reads SGHTA; CDR2 reads FQGNSA. Germline trimming cut 6 bases from V and 6 bases from J; bases unmatched to any gene: 8. The CDR3 sequence: CASSWGGLAGTEQYF. CDR3 DNA: TGTGCCAGCAGTTGGGGGGGACTAGCGGGAACCGAGCAGTACTTC.

CDR3 amino acids: CASSLVRVVETQYF. In DNA, the CDR3 is TGTGCCAGCAGCTTAGTGCGGGTCGTGGAGACCCAGTACTTC. The chain joins TRBV11-2 to TRBJ2-5; possibly TRBD2 for D (5 bases). The V end lost 1 base, the J end lost 5 bases, and 11 bases lay between the germline ends. The CDR3 totals 14 residues. Germline CDR1 reads SGHAT; CDR2 reads FQNNGV.

The rearrangement links TRBV12-5 to TRBJ2-3; D perhaps matches TRBD1 (6 bases). V shed 2 bases and J shed 2 bases, with 14 bases lying between them. In germline, CDR1 is LGHNT, CDR2 FRNRAP. The CDR3 consists of 16 residues. CDR3 protein: CASGLWTVGITDTQYF. The CDR3 DNA is TGTGCTAGTGGTTTGTGGACAGTAGGGATCACAGATACGCAGTATTTT.

V is TRBV7-3 and J is TRBJ2-1; 7 bases agree with TRBD2. Germline trimming cut 1 base from V and 0 bases from J; bases unmatched to any gene: 15. There are 20 residues in the CDR3. Looked up from germline, CDR1 is SGHTA and CDR2 is FQGTGA. DNA of the CDR3: TGTGCCAGCAGCTTAAGGGGAGTTAGCTGGCGGGAGAGCTCCTACAATGAGCAGTTCTTC. Encoded protein: CASSLRGVSWRESSYNEQFF.

This clone was seen only a few times. The chain links TRBV10-3 to TRBJ1-2; 8 bases map to TRBD1. V shed 0 bases, J shed 4 bases, and the junction held 4 bases outside the gene matches. CDR3 length: 15 amino acids. In germline, CDR1 is ENHRY, CDR2 SYGVKD. Here the CDR3 reads CAISESGQGFYGYTF. The CDR3 bases are TGTGCCATCAGTGAGTCCGGACAGGGATTCTATGGCTACACCTTC.

The chain combines TRBV5-4 with TRBJ1-6; no clear D. V was pared by 2 bases and J by 7 bases, with 10 bases between. Germline-derived CDR1 and CDR2 are SGHNT and YYREEE (reference sequence). This CDR3 region has 14 residues. CDR3 loop: CASSLEGKNSPLHF. The CDR3 coding sequence is TGTGCCAGCAGCTTAGAGGGAAAGAATTCACCCCTCCACTTT. The full variable domain, rest sourced from reference TRBV5-4 and TRBJ1-6, is ETGVTQSPTHLIKTRGQQVTLRCSSQSGHNTVSWYQQALGQGPQFIFQYYREEENGRGNFPPRFSGLQFPNYSSELNVNALELDDSALYLCASSLEGKNSPLHFGNGTRLTVT.

The J gene is TRBJ2-5, the V gene TRBV28; 7 bases map to TRBD2. Trimming at V came to 8 bases and at J to 5 bases, leaving 11 bases not matched to a gene. CDR3 length: 14 amino acids. Germline loops: CDR1 MDHEN, CDR2 SYDVKM. The CDR3: CASGPGGDSETQYF. CDR3 in DNA: TGTGCCAGCGGCCCGGGAGGAGACTCGGAGACCCAGTACTTC.

This chain connects TRBV5-1 to TRBJ1-4; 7 nucleotides agree with TRBD1. The junction had 16 bases not matched to a gene; V was cut back by 3 bases and J by 8 bases. The CDR3 is 17 residues long. Germline V CDR1 and CDR2: SGHRS, YFSETQ. In DNA form, the CDR3 reads TGCGCCAGCAGCTCGGGAGGGGGCCCACCCCTAGGGGAAAAACTGTTTTTT. Amino acids: CASSSGGGPPLGEKLFF.

The chain employs TRBV11-3 and TRBJ1-1; D is possibly TRBD1 (5 bases). Trimming took off 3 bases at V and 2 bases at J, with 7 bases between the two ends. This CDR3 has 13 amino acids. CDR1 and CDR2 (germline): SGHNT, YENEEA. CDR3 coding DNA: TGTGCCAGCAGCTTTGACAGTAACACTGAAGCTTTCTTT. This codes for CASSFDSNTEAFF.

CDR3 bases: TGTGCCAGCAGCTCGGGGGTTCCGAACACTGAAGCTTTCTTT. Translated, it gives CASSSGVPNTEAFF. The V and J genes are TRBV5-6 and TRBJ1-1; D might be TRBD1 (5 bases). The V end was cut by 3 bases, the J end by 1 base, with 10 bases between. The CDR3 is 14 residues long. From germline, CDR1 is SGHDT and CDR2 YYEEEE.